This TCR beta chain was obtained from a study of blood T cell repertoires in COVID-19. Participant ages covered about 18 to 89 years across about two dozen US areas. The length of the CDR3 is 15 residues. Germline CDR1 reads SGHDN; CDR2 reads FVKESK. The V end lost 6 bases, the J end lost 3 bases, and 18 bases lay between the germline ends. The assay was immunoSEQ multiplex PCR, and TCRdb's table has in-frame clones only and misses some. The data hold approximately 450,000 clones, with approximately 90% observed a single time. V gene TRBV14 combines with J gene TRBJ2-7, with a weak D call TRBD1 (8 bases). The source material was PBMCs or T cells enriched from blood (not recorded which). This TCR was recovered from a man younger than 40 who had recovered from COVID-19. The CDR3 DNA is TGTGCCAGCAGTCTGGGGGGGACAGGAGTCTACGAGCAGTACTTC. Encoded protein: CASSLGGTGVYEQYF.